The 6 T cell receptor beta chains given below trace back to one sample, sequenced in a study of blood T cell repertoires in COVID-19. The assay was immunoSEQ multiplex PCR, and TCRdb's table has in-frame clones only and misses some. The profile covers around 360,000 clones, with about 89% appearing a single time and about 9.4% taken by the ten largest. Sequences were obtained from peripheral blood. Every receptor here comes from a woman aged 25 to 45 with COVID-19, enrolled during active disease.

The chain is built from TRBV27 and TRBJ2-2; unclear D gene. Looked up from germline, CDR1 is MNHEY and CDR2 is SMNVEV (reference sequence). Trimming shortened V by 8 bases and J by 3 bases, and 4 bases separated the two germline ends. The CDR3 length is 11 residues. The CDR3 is CASGYTGELFF. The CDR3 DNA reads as TGTGCCAGCGGCTACACCGGGGAGCTGTTTTTT.

The CDR3 loop is CASSIGQGSPYEQYF. For the CDR3, the DNA is TGTGCCAGTAGTATCGGACAGGGATCCCCCTACGAGCAGTACTTC. The chain combines TRBV19 with TRBJ2-7; the match to TRBD1 covers 8 bases. V was pared by 3 bases and J by 2 bases, with 6 bases of the junction left unmatched. Germline CDR1 and CDR2: LNHDA and SQIVND (reference sequence). The CDR3 runs 15 residues.

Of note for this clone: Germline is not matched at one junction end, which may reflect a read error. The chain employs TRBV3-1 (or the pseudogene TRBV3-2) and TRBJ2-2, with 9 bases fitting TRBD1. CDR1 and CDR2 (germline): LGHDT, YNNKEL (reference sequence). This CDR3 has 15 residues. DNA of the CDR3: TGTGCCAGCAACCTCGGACAGGGGAACGCCGGGGAGCTGTTTTTT. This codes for CASNLGQGNAGELFF.

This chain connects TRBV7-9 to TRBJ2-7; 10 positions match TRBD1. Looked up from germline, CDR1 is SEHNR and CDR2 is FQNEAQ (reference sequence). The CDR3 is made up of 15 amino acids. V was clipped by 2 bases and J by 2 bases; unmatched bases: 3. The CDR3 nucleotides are TGTGCCAGCAGCTTAACCGGGACAGGGGCCTACGAGCAGTACTTC. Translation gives CASSLTGTGAYEQYF.

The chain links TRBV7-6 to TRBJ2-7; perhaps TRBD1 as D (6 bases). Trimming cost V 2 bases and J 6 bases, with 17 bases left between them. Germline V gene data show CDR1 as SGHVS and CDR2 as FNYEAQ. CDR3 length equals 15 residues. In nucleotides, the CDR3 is TGTGCCAGCAGCTTAATGTCTGGGACAAATAGCGAGCAGTACTTC. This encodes CASSLMSGTNSEQYF.

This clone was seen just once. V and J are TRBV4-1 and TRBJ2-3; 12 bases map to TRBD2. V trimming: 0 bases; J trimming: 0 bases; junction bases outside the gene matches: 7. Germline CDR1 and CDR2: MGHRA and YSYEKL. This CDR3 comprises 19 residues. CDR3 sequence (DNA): TGCGCCAGCAGCCAAGAAGGGCTAGCGGGAGGGCCTAGCACAGATACGCAGTATTTT. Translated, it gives CASSQEGLAGGPSTDTQYF.